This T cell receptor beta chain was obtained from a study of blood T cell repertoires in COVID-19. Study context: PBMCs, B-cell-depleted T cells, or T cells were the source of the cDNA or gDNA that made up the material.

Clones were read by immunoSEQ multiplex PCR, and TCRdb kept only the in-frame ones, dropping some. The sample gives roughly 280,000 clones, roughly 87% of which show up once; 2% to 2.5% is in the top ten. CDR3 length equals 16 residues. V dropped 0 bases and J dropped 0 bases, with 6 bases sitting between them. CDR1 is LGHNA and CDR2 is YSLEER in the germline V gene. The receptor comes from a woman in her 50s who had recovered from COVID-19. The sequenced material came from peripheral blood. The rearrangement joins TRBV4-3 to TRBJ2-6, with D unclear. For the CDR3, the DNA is TGCGCCAGCAGCCAAGATTTGCGCTCTGGGGCCAACGTCCTGACTTTC. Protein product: CASSQDLRSGANVLTF.